A single sample gave rise to the 14 T cell receptor beta chains below, sequenced in a study of shared clonotypes between healthy human individuals. The data were produced by immunoSEQ multiplex PCR, yet TCRdb's version contains in-frame clones alone and is incomplete. Found here are about 480,000 clones, 60% to 85% of them singletons; the top ten hold approximately 13%. The specimen sequenced was PBMCs. The receptors were sampled from a woman aged 40 to 50 in good health. Some clones in this sample may be carry-over from other donors' samples.

The gene calls are TRBV5-5 and TRBJ1-2, with 9 bases fitting TRBD1. The ends lost 5 bases at V and 5 bases at J; junction bases unmatched: 7. CDR1 SGHKS and CDR2 YYEKEE come from the germline V gene (reference sequence). The CDR3 covers 14 residues. The CDR3 bases are TGTGCCAGCAGGCCGGGACAGGGTGGGTATGGCTACACCTTC. It codes for CASRPGQGGYGYTF.

The chain is built from TRBV28 and TRBJ2-7; D is unresolved. This CDR3 region has 12 residues. V dropped 2 bases and J dropped 9 bases, with 11 bases sitting between them. Germline CDR1 reads MDHEN; CDR2 reads SYDVKM. In nucleotides, the CDR3 is TGTGCCAGCAGTTTAGTCGGTAACGGGCAGTACTTC. It encodes CASSLVGNGQYF.

This clone showed up many times. The chain carries TRBV27 and TRBJ1-5; D gene ambiguous. The germline V gene encodes CDR1 MNHEY and CDR2 SMNVEV (reference sequence). This CDR3 comprises 14 residues. Trimming left V 5 bases short and J 5 bases short, with 13 bases between. This CDR3 is CASSPLGRDQPQHF. Written as DNA, the CDR3 is TGTGCCAGCAGTCCACTCGGGCGAGATCAGCCCCAGCATTTT.

The chain joins TRBV4-1 to TRBJ2-5; TRBD1 matches at 7 bases. The tail of the sequence fits TRBJ2-7 better, so the J call may be wrong. The CDR3 totals 15 residues. Germline V gives CDR1 MGHRA, CDR2 YSYEKL. In DNA form, the CDR3 reads TGCGCCAGCAGCCATCAAAAAGGGGGCTTCTACGAGCAGTACTTC. Protein: CASSHQKGGFYEQYF.

The chain recombines TRBV7-8 with TRBJ1-1; D gene unclear. V shed 5 bases and J shed 5 bases, with 15 bases lying between them. The CDR3 totals 14 residues. The germline V gene has CDR1 SGHVS and CDR2 FQNEAQ. The CDR3 nucleotides read TGTGCCAGCAGCCAAAGACAAACCCCAACTGAAGCTTTCTTT. This encodes CASSQRQTPTEAFF.

The chain recombines TRBV7-2 with TRBJ2-7, with D maybe TRBD2 (6 bases). V lost 0 bases to trimming and J lost 11 bases, with 11 bases between them. Germline V gene sequence: CDR1 SGHTA, CDR2 FQGNSA. This CDR3 spans 12 amino acids. CDR3 sequence (DNA): TGTGCCAGCAGCTTAGCCCCGCGGGGAAAGTACTTC. Its translation: CASSLAPRGKYF.

This clone has a count of ten or more. Written as DNA, the CDR3 is TGCGCCAGCAGCCAAGTACGACCCGTCAGCGGACAGAGGTTTTGGGAGCAGTACTTC. Translating gives CASSQVRPVSGQRFWEQYF. The chain couples TRBV4-1 to TRBJ2-7; D is perhaps TRBD1 (6 bases). The CDR3 runs to 19 residues. Germline values: CDR1 MGHRA, CDR2 YSYEKL. V was cut by 1 base and J by 7 bases, with 29 bases left in between.

J is TRBJ2-1 and V is TRBV5-1; D perhaps matches TRBD2 (6 bases). Trimming stripped 4 bases from V and 2 bases from J, with 19 bases between. The CDR3 totals 17 residues. Looked up from germline, CDR1 is SGHRS and CDR2 is YFSETQ. CDR3 residues: CASSMTERVSPYNEQFF. In nucleotides, the CDR3 is TGCGCCAGCAGCATGACCGAGCGGGTCAGCCCCTACAATGAGCAGTTCTTC. Using reference TRBV5-1 and TRBJ2-1 for the parts outside the CDR3, the full variable domain is KAGVTQTPRYLIKTRGQQVTLSCSPISGHRSVSWYQQTPGQGLQFLFEYFSETQRNKGNFPGRFSGRQFSNSRSEMNVSTLELGDSALYLCASSMTERVSPYNEQFFGPGTRLTVL.

This chain connects TRBV5-1 to TRBJ2-1, with TRBD2 identical over 9 bases. The CDR3 has 15 residues. The trim removed 7 bases at V and 5 bases at J, leaving 10 bases unmatched. Germline V gene lookup returns CDR1 SGHRS and CDR2 YFSETQ. CDR3 sequence (DNA): TGCGCCAGCTCCTATAGCGGGAGATCCCACAATGAGCAGTTCTTC. Translation gives CASSYSGRSHNEQFF.

This clone has ten or more counts. The sample holds other DNA sequences that translate to the same CDR3. This chain uses TRBV7-2 with TRBJ2-3; D not resolved. Germline CDR1 and CDR2: SGHTA and FQGNSA. The ends were cut back, 5 bases at V and 6 bases at J, with 6 bases in the middle. The CDR3 is 11 amino acids. The CDR3 region has the DNA TGTGCCAGCAGCCCCTGGGATACGCAGTATTTT. Its protein is CASSPWDTQYF.

There are a few counts of this clone. The chain combines TRBV5-1 with TRBJ2-5; 10 positions match TRBD2. Losses at the gene ends were 4 bases for V and 5 bases for J; bases not matched to a gene: 20. Germline values: CDR1 SGHRS, CDR2 YFSETQ. This CDR3 comprises 19 residues. The CDR3 region has the DNA TGCGCCAGCAGCCCTCCAATACTAGCGGGACGTGATAACGCTGAGACCCAGTACTTC. This encodes CASSPPILAGRDNAETQYF.

This chain joins TRBV7-3 and TRBJ2-3; 7 nucleotides line up with TRBD2. J lost 2 bases, V lost 0 bases, and 2 bases had no gene match. Per germline, CDR1 SGHTA and CDR2 FQGTGA. This CDR3 is built from 15 residues. The CDR3 coding sequence is TGTGCCAGCAGCTTAACGGGAGGGTACACAGATACGCAGTATTTT. Protein: CASSLTGGYTDTQYF. Variable domain in full (rest from reference TRBV7-3 and TRBJ2-3): GAGVSQTPSNKVTEKGKYVELRCDPISGHTALYWYRQSLGQGPEFLIYFQGTGAADDSGLPNDRFFAVRPEGSVSTLKIQRTERGDSAVYLCASSLTGGYTDTQYFGPGTRLTVL.

The J gene is TRBJ1-1, the V gene TRBV9, with D unresolved. V was shortened by 2 bases and J by 4 bases, with 15 bases between the two germline ends. The CDR3 has 15 residues. Germline CDR1 reads SGDLS; CDR2 reads YYNGEE. CDR3 amino acids: CASSVEVSWSTEAFF. In nucleotides, the CDR3 is TGTGCCAGCAGCGTGGAAGTCAGTTGGAGCACTGAAGCTTTCTTT.

This clone was seen a single time. CDR3 residues: CASSQSTGIYGYTF. As DNA, the CDR3 is TGTGCCAGCAGCCAGTCGACAGGGATTTATGGCTACACCTTC. The rearrangement uses TRBV4-2 and TRBJ1-2; 7 bases are shared with TRBD1. CDR1 is LGHNA, CDR2 YNFKEQ, per germline. The CDR3 sequence is 14 residues long. The junction had 6 bases not matched to a gene; V was cut back by 3 bases and J by 5 bases.